The T cell receptor beta chain described here comes from a study of blood T cell repertoires in COVID-19. Study details: Sources were T cells, B-cell-depleted T cells, or PBMCs; the material itself was cDNA or gDNA.

Trimming cost V 7 bases and J 9 bases, with 17 bases left between them. Germline loops: CDR1 SGDLS, CDR2 YYNGEE. This CDR3 has 14 residues. How the authors handled the data: Reference gene primer amplification in the assay estimated nucleated cell counts. Clones were read by immunoSEQ multiplex PCR, and TCRdb kept only the in-frame ones, dropping some. D and trimming were read from the DNA, whereas the V and J calls and clone size are those reported in that table. This table has nearly 95,000 clones, approximately 87% appearing once. The sample was peripheral blood. This sequence was found in a human donor with active COVID-19. The donor label of this sample is uncertain. The chain recombines TRBV9 with TRBJ1-6; D may be TRBD1 (5 bases). The CDR3 region has the DNA TGTGCCAGCGGCCCTTCGGGGGGAGGTTCACCCCTCCACTTT. It is translated as CASGPSGGGSPLHF.